The T cell receptor (beta chain) under discussion was sequenced for a study of cytomegalovirus exposure and HLA in healthy donors. General observations from the study: TCR beta sequences reportedly predicted the HLA-A and HLA-B alleles of most subjects accurately. DRB1 showed the most TCR associations and HLA-C the fewest in a later analysis, as rates varied by HLA locus. Some TCR beta chains (about 170 of them) were listed as cytomegalovirus-associated. A later analysis found common viral pathogens apparently linked to several of the most significant clusters.

A word on this clone: Its antigen is undetermined.

This CDR3 comprises 13 residues. Trimming removed 4 bases at V and 3 bases at J, with 10 bases between. Germline-derived CDR1 and CDR2 are SQVTM and ANQGSEA. With 60 Vbeta and 13 Jbeta primers, the PCR was carried out. TCRdb's copy holds only in-frame clones and misses some; the assay was immunoSEQ multiplex PCR. The data show nearly 110,000 clones, roughly 73% seen once. The rearrangement uses TRBV29-1 and TRBJ2-1; D uncertain. Input material: PBMCs. This TCR was recovered from a man aged 25-45 years in good health and CMV-seronegative. CDR3 DNA sequence: TGCAGCGTTGGCCCAGTGAACTACAATGAGCAGTTCTTC. This encodes CSVGPVNYNEQFF.